The source of this T cell receptor (beta chain) is a study of T-cell reconstitution after alpha-beta-depleted transplantation in children. Study-wide points: Elevated TCRbeta diversity at day 60 was traced, in some patients, to surviving recipient T cells and thymic progenitors. One year post-transplant, T-cell counts and diversity were largely derived from T cells produced anew.

Construction of the TCRbeta library involved unique molecular identifiers. Each CDR3 protein gets one entry after TCRdb re-called the PCR reads with MiXCR. The repertoire consists of 200,000 to 250,000 distinct CDR3 sequences, with 6.5% to 9% occurring once and the leading ten covering approximately 6%. The CDR3 is 14 residues long. The germline CDR1 and CDR2 sequences are SGHRS and YFSETQ. A note on this clonotype: Its antigen remains unidentified. This may come from a read error, since a much larger clone is one base off.

The clonotype was recovered from a male patient younger than 18 who had a stem cell transplant for acute lymphoblastic leukemia, so the T cells may come from the graft donor. Here the sequenced sample was PBMCs, mostly from graft donor cells, taken 180 days after TCRalphabeta/CD19-depleted stem cell transplant. J is TRBJ1-2 and V is TRBV5-1; D unresolved. The CDR3 DNA follows: TGCGCCAGCAGCTTGGATAACCGTAACTATGGCCACACCTTC. It is translated as CASSLDNRNYGHTF.